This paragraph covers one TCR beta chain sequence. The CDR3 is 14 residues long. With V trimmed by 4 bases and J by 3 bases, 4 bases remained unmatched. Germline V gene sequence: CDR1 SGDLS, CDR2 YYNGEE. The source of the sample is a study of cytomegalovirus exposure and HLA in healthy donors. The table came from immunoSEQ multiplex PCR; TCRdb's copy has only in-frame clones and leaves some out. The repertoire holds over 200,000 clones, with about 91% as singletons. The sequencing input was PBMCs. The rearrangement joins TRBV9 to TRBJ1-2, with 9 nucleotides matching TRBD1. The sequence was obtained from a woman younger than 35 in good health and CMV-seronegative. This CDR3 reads CASSRTGVDYGYTF. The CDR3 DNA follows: TGTGCCAGCAGCCGGACAGGGGTGGACTATGGCTACACCTTC.